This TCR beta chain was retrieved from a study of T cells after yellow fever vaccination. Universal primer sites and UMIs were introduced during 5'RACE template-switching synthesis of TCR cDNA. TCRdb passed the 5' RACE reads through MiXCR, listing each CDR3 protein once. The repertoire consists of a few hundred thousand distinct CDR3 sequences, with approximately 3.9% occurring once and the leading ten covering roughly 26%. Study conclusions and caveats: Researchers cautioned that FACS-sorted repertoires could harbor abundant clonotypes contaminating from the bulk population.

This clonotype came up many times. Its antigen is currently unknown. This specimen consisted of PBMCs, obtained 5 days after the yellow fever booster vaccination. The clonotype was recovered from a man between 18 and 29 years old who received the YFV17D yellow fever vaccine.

The CDR3 bases are TGTGCCAGCAGTTACCCCTTAGGGCGGGAAGCTTTCTTT. Residues: CASSYPLGREAFF. V gene TRBV6-2 or TRBV6-3 combines with J gene TRBJ1-1; D unclear. Germline V gives CDR1 MNHEY, CDR2 SVGEGT. The CDR3 sequence is 13 residues long. The V gene lost 2 bases and the J gene lost 8 bases, with 12 bases spanning the gap.